This T cell receptor beta chain came from a study of blood T cell repertoires in COVID-19. Across the whole study: Specimens from acute and convalescent COVID-19 originated in the United States, Italy and Spain. T cells, B-cell-depleted T cells, or PBMCs supplied cDNA or gDNA.

The CDR3 covers 15 residues. Germline V gene sequence: CDR1 SGHVS, CDR2 FQNEAQ. V was shortened by 1 base and J by 4 bases, with 11 bases between the two germline ends. Profiling relied on immunoSEQ multiplex PCR, and the TCRdb table lists in-frame clones only, not all of them. The sample holds fewer than 200,000 clones; roughly 89% are singletons and the top ten take more than 3%. The TCR sequence derives from a woman aged 30 to 39 who had been exposed to COVID-19. This chain joins TRBV7-8 and TRBJ1-5; a possible D gene is TRBD1 (5 bases). The specimen was PBMCs or T cells enriched from blood (not recorded which). DNA of the CDR3: TGTGCCAGCAGCTTAGGGGCAGGGTTGAATCAGCCCCAGCATTTT. It codes for CASSLGAGLNQPQHF.